The 11 T cell receptor beta chains below all came from one sample that was sequenced in a study of prognosis after radiotherapy for stage I lung cancer. The authors amplified TCR beta CDR3 from genomic DNA using two-round multiplex PCR. Gene-specific primers for each TRBV and TRBJ gene drove first-round PCR. TCRdb independently ran MiXCR on the multiplex PCR reads; one entry per CDR3 protein. The data contain roughly 25,000 distinct CDR3 sequences, under 40% of them singletons. The sample in question was PBMCs, obtained before or after stereotactic body radiation therapy (not recorded which). Receptors originate from a donor aged 50 or older with non-small cell lung cancer.

This clonotype was observed a few times. The chain is built from TRBV18 and TRBJ2-2, with a tentative D call TRBD1 (5 bases). The V end lost 6 bases, the J end lost 1 base, and 9 bases lay between the germline ends. Germline loops: CDR1 KGHSH, CDR2 LQKENI. This CDR3 is 14 amino acids long. The CDR3 coding sequence is TGTGCCAGCTCGTCAGGACAGAACACCGGGGAGCTGTTTTTT. It specifies CASSSGQNTGELFF.

The gene calls are TRBV20-1 and TRBJ2-3; no reliable D call. Trimming took off 3 bases at V and 0 bases at J, with 7 bases between the two ends. Germline loops: CDR1 DFQATT, CDR2 SNEGSKA (reference sequence). CDR3 length equals 13 residues. CDR3 region: CSARKTSTDTQYF. CDR3 DNA sequence: TGCAGTGCTAGGAAGACTAGCACAGATACGCAGTATTTT.

The chain links TRBV6-1 to TRBJ2-7, with D unresolved. CDR3 length equals 14 residues. Germline lookup yields CDR1 MNHNS and CDR2 SASEGT. V lost 7 bases, J lost 3 bases, and 16 bases lay in between. CDR3 nucleotide sequence: TGTGCCAGCAAGGAGTATTACTCCCTCTACGAGCAGTACTTC. Encoded protein: CASKEYYSLYEQYF.

The chain carries TRBV9 and TRBJ1-3, with D possibly being TRBD1 (5 bases). Germline CDR1 and CDR2: SGDLS and YYNGEE. The V and J ends lost 3 bases and 3 bases respectively, with 16 bases between them. CDR3 length: 16 residues. As DNA, the CDR3 is TGTGCCAGCAGCGCGACCGGGACTGACATTGGAAACACCATATATTTT. Protein product: CASSATGTDIGNTIYF.

This clonotype was observed at least ten times. This sequence joins TRBV7-3 and TRBJ2-1; D ambiguous. Trimming stripped 1 base from V and 10 bases from J, with 11 bases between. CDR1 and CDR2 from the germline V gene are SGHTA and FQGTGA. The CDR3 totals 13 residues. As DNA, the CDR3 is TGTGCCAGCAGCTTAAAAAAAAACCGAGAGCAGTTCTTC. Translation gives CASSLKKNREQFF.

The chain links TRBV12-3 or TRBV12-4 to TRBJ2-5; D may match TRBD1 or TRBD2 (5 bases each). The CDR3 consists of 14 residues. V lost 5 bases and J 5 bases, leaving 15 bases between the germline ends. DNA of the CDR3: TGTGCCAGCAGTCTCCATAAAGGGGAGGAGACCCAGTACTTC. Amino acids: CASSLHKGEETQYF.

This clonotype was recorded many times. The rearrangement joins TRBV7-2 to TRBJ1-1; D gene ambiguous. This CDR3 contains 13 residues. V was trimmed by 1 base and J by 2 bases, leaving 5 bases between them. CDR1 SGHTA and CDR2 FQGNSA come from the germline V gene. CDR3 DNA sequence: TGTGCCAGCAGCTTAGACAGCAACACTGAAGCTTTCTTT. Encoded protein: CASSLDSNTEAFF.

This clonotype was detected ten times or more. This chain links TRBV30 with TRBJ2-7; 10 bases are shared with TRBD1. J was trimmed by 3 bases and V by 0 bases; bases with no gene match: 5. CDR1 and CDR2 from the germline V gene are GTSNPN and SVGIG (reference sequence). CDR3 length equals 15 residues. The chain's CDR3 is CAWSVWGQGNYEQYF. Written as DNA, the CDR3 is TGTGCCTGGAGTGTATGGGGACAGGGGAACTACGAGCAGTACTTC. Filled out from reference TRBV30 and TRBJ2-7, the complete variable domain reads SQTIHQWPATLVQPVGSPLSLECTVEGTSNPNLYWYRQAAGRGLQLLFYSVGIGQISSEVPQNLSASRPQDRQFILSSKKLLLSDSGFYLCAWSVWGQGNYEQYFGPGTRLTVT.

In its sample, this clonotype was seen many times. V is TRBV5-1 and J is TRBJ2-7, with TRBD2 matching 10 bases. Germline assignment: CDR1 SGHRS and CDR2 YFSETQ. The CDR3 is 15 amino acids. The J segment lost 7 bases and the V segment lost 2 bases, leaving 9 bases of the junction unmatched. CDR3 sequence (DNA): TGCGCCAGCAGCTTCTCGTCTAGCGGGAGTTATGAGCAGTACTTC. Protein product: CASSFSSSGSYEQYF. Filled out from reference TRBV5-1 and TRBJ2-7, the complete variable domain reads KAGVTQTPRYLIKTRGQQVTLSCSPISGHRSVSWYQQTPGQGLQFLFEYFSETQRNKGNFPGRFSGRQFSNSRSEMNVSTLELGDSALYLCASSFSSSGSYEQYFGPGTRLTVT.

In its sample, this clonotype was seen once. The chain couples TRBV6-1 to TRBJ2-3; a weak D match, TRBD1 (6 bases). The CDR3 runs to 15 residues. V lost 6 bases to trimming and J lost 2 bases, with 15 bases between them. Germline-derived CDR1 and CDR2 are MNHNS and SASEGT. CDR3 protein: CASRWTADLTDTQYF. CDR3 sequence (DNA): TGTGCCAGCAGGTGGACAGCCGACCTCACAGATACGCAGTATTTT.

This clonotype was observed at least ten times. The rearrangement links TRBV7-2 to TRBJ2-3; 13 bases match TRBD2. The germline gives CDR1 SGHTA, CDR2 FQGNSA. The CDR3 sequence is 16 residues long. V lost 5 bases and J lost 5; bases outside the gene matches: 7. The CDR3 protein is CASSARLAGGLDTQYF. CDR3 in DNA: TGTGCCAGCAGCGCGAGACTAGCGGGAGGTTTAGATACGCAGTATTTT.